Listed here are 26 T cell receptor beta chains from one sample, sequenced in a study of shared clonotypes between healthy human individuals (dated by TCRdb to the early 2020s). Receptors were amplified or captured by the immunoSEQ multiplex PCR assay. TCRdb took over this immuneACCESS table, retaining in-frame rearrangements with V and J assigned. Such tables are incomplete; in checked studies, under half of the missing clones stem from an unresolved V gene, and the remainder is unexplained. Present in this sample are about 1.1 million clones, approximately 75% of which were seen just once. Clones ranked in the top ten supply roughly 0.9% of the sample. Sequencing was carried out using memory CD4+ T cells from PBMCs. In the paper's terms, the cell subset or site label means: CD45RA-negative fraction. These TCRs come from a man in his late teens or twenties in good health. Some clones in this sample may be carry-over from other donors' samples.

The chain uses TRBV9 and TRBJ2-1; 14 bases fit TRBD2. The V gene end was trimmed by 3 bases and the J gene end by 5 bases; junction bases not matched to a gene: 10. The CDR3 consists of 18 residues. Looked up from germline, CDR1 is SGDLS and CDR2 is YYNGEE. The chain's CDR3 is CASSAGTSGSRPHNEQFF. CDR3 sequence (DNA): TGTGCCAGCAGCGCCGGGACTAGCGGGAGCAGGCCCCACAATGAGCAGTTCTTC.

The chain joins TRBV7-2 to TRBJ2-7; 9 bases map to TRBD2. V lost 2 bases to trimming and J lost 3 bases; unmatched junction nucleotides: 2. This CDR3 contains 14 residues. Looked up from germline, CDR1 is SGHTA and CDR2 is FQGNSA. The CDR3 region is CASSLQAGGYEQYF. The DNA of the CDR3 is TGTGCCAGCAGCTTACAAGCGGGAGGCTACGAGCAGTACTTC.

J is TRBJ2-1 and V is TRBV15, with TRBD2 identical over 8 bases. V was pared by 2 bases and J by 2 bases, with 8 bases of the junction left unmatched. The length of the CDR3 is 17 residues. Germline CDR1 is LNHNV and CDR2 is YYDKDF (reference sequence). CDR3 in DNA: TGTGCCACCAGCAGAATTTCGGTAGCGGGGACCTACAATGAGCAGTTCTTC. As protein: CATSRISVAGTYNEQFF.

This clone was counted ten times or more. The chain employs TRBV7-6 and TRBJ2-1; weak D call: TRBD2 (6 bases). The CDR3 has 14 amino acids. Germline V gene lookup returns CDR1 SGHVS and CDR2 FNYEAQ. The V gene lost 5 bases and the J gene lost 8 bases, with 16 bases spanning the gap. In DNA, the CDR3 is TGTGCCAGCAGCGTGACTAGGGGCTCTGATGAGCAGTTCTTC. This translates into CASSVTRGSDEQFF.

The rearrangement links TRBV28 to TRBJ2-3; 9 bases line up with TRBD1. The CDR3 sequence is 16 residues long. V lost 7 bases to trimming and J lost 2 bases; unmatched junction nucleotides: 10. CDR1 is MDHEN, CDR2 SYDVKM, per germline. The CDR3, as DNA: TGTGCCAGCACAAGACAGGGGGTGTACCTCACAGATACGCAGTATTTT. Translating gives CASTRQGVYLTDTQYF. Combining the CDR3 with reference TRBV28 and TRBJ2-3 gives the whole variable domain DVKVTQSSRYLVKRTGEKVFLECVQDMDHENMFWYRQDPGLGLRLIYFSYDVKMKEKGDIPEGYSVSREKKERFSLILESASTNQTSMYLCASTRQGVYLTDTQYFGPGTRLTVL.

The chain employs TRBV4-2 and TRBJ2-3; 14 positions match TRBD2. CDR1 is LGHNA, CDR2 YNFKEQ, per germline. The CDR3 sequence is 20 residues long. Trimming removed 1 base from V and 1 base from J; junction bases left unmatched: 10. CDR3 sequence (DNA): TGTGCCAGCAGCCAAGCCCAAAGACTAGCGGGAGGGCCTGGCACAGATACGCAGTATTTT. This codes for CASSQAQRLAGGPGTDTQYF.

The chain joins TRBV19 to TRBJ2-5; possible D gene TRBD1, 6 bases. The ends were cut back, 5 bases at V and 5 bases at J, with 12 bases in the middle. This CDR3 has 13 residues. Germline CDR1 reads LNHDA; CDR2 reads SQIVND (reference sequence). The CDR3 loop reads CASSRTGRETQYF. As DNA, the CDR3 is TGTGCCAGTAGTCGCACAGGGCGGGAGACCCAGTACTTC.

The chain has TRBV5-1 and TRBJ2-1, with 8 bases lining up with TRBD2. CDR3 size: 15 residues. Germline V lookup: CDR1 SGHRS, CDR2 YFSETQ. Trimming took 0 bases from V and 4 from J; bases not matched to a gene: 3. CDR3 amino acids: CASSLVQRGYNEQFF. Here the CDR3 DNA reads TGCGCCAGCAGCTTGGTCCAGCGGGGGTACAATGAGCAGTTCTTC.

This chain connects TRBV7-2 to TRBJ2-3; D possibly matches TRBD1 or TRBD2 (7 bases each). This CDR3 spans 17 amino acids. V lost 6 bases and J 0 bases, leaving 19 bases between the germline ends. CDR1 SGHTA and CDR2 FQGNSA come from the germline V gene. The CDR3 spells CASRTQGGGGSTDTQYF. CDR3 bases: TGTGCCAGCAGGACCCAGGGGGGAGGGGGTAGCACAGATACGCAGTATTTT.

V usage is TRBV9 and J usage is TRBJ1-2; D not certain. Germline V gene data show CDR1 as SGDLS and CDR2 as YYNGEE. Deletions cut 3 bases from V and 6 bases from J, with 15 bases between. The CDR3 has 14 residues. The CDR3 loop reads CASSADPGRHGYTF. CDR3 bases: TGTGCCAGCAGCGCCGACCCCGGGCGCCATGGCTACACCTTC.

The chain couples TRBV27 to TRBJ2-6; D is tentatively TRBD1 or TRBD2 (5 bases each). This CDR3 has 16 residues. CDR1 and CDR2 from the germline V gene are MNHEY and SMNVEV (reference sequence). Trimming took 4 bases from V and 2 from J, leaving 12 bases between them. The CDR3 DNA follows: TGTGCCAGCAGTTCGCCGGGGCCAACTGGGGCCAACGTCCTGACTTTC. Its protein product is CASSSPGPTGANVLTF.

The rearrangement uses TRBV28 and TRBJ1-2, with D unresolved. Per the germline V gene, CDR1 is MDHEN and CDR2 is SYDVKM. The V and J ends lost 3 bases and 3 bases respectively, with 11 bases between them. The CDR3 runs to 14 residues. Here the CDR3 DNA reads TGTGCCAGCAGTTTCCCCGGCGGATACTATGGCTACACCTTC. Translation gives CASSFPGGYYGYTF.

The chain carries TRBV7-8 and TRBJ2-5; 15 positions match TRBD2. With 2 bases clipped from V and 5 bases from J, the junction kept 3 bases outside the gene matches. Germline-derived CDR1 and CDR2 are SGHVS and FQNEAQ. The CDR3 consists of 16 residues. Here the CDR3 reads CASSLWGLAGGETQYF. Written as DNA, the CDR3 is TGTGCCAGCAGCTTATGGGGACTAGCGGGAGGTGAGACCCAGTACTTC.

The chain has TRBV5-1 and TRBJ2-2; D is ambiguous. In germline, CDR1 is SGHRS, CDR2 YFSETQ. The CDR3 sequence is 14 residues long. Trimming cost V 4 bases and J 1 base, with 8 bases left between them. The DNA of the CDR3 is TGCGCCAGCAGCCTTAGCCAGAACACCGGGGAGCTGTTTTTT. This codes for CASSLSQNTGELFF. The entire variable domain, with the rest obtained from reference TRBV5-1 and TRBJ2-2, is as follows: KAGVTQTPRYLIKTRGQQVTLSCSPISGHRSVSWYQQTPGQGLQFLFEYFSETQRNKGNFPGRFSGRQFSNSRSEMNVSTLELGDSALYLCASSLSQNTGELFFGEGSRLTVL.

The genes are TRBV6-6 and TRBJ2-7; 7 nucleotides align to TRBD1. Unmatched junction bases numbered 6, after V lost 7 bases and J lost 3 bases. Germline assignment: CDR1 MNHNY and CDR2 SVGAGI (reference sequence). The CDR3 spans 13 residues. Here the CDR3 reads CASTAGTVYEQYF. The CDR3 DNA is TGTGCCAGCACGGCTGGGACAGTCTACGAGCAGTACTTC.

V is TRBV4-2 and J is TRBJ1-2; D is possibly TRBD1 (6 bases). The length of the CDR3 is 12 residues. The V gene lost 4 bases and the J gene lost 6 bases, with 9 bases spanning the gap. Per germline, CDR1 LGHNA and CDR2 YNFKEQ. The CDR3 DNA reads TGTGCCAGCAGCCGCCCAGGGGATGGCTACACCTTC. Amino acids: CASSRPGDGYTF.

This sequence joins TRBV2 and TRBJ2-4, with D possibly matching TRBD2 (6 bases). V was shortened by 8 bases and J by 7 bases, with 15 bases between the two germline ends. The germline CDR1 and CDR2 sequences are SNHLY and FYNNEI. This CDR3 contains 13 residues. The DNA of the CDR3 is TGTGCCAGCGGAAGTGGAGGGGCGAACATTCAGTACTTC. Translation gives CASGSGGANIQYF.

In DNA, the CDR3 is TGCGCCAGCAGTAAAGATGCAACTAATGAAAAACTGTTTTTT. Its protein is CASSKDATNEKLFF. The genes are TRBV4-1 and TRBJ1-4; no reliable D call. The CDR3 sequence is 14 residues long. Germline V CDR1 and CDR2: MGHRA, YSYEKL. Trimming took 6 bases from V and 0 from J, leaving 8 bases between them.

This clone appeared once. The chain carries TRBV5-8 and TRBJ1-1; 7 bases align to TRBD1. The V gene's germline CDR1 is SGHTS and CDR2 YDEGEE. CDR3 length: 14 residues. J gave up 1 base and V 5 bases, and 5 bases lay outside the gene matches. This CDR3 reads CASRRGRGNTEAFF. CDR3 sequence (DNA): TGTGCCAGCAGGAGGGGGCGGGGGAACACTGAAGCTTTCTTT. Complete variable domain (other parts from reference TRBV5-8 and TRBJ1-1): EAGVTQSPTHLIKTRGQQATLRCSPISGHTSVYWYQQALGLGLQFLLWYDEGEERNRGNFPPRFSGRQFPNYSSELNVNALELEDSALYLCASRRGRGNTEAFFGQGTRLTVV.

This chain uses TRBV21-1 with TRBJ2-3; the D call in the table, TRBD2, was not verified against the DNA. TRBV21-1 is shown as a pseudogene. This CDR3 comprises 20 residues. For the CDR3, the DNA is TGTGCCAGCACCGGAGGTCGGCATCGGACCCAAGTTAAGAGCACAGATACGCAGTATTTT. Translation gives CASTGGRHRTQVKSTDTQYF.

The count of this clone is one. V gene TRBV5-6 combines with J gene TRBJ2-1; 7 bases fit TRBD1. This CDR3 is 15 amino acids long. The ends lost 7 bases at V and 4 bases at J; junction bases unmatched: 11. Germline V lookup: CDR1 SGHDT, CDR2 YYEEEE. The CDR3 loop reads CASHYRGSSYNEQFF. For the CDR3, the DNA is TGTGCCAGCCACTACAGGGGTTCCTCGTACAATGAGCAGTTCTTC.

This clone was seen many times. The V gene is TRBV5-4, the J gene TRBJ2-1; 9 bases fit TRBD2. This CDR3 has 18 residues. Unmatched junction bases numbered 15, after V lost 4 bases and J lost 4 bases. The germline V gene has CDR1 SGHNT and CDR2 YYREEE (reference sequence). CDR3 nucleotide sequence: TGTGCCAGCAGCCCCTCGAAGGCGGGAGGGGATGCATACAATGAGCAGTTCTTC. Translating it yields CASSPSKAGGDAYNEQFF.

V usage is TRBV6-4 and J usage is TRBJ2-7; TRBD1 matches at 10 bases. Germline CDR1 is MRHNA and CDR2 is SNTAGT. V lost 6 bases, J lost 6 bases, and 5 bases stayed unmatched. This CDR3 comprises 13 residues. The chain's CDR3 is CASRTGTGAEQYF. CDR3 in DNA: TGTGCCAGCAGGACCGGGACAGGGGCCGAGCAGTACTTC.

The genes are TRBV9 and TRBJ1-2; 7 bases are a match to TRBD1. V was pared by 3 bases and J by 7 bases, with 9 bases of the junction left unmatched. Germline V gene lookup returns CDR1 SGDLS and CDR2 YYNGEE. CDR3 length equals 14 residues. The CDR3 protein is CASSAADRVAGYTF. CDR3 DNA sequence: TGTGCCAGCAGCGCGGCCGACAGGGTGGCTGGCTACACCTTC.

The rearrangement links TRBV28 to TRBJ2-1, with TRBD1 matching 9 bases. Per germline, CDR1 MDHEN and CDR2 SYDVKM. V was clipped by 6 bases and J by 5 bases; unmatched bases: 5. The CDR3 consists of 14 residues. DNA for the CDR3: TGTGCCAGCAGCGAGACAGGGGGTAACAATGAGCAGTTCTTC. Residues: CASSETGGNNEQFF.

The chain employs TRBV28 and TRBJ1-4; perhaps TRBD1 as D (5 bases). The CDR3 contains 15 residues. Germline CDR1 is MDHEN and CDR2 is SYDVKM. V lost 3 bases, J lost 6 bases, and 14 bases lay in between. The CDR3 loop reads CASSLGRGRDEKLFF. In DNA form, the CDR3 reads TGTGCCAGCAGTTTGGGGCGGGGACGAGATGAAAAACTGTTTTTT.